This T cell receptor (beta chain) was sequenced in a study of cytomegalovirus exposure and HLA in healthy donors. Study-wide results and limits: Among immune exposure information, only CMV serostatus was available.

PCR employed 60 Vbeta and 13 Jbeta primers. The repertoire was sequenced with immunoSEQ multiplex PCR; TCRdb's copy has only in-frame clones and lacks some. The sample has about 110,000 clones, approximately 80% seen once. About this clone: Its specificity is unknown.

Trimming shortened V by 1 base and J by 3 bases, and 12 bases separated the two germline ends. Germline CDR1 reads LGHNA; CDR2 reads YSLEER. This CDR3 comprises 15 residues. The source is a female donor in good health and CMV-seropositive. Source material: PBMCs. The chain has TRBV4-3 and TRBJ1-1; D is perhaps TRBD1 (6 bases). The CDR3 nucleotides are TGCGCCAGCAGCCAAGGAACAGGGAGAGACACTGAAGCTTTCTTT. It yields the protein CASSQGTGRDTEAFF.